Reported below is one T cell receptor (beta chain). Antigen unknown. V lost 4 bases and J lost 3; bases outside the gene matches: 4. CDR1 is SGHTA and CDR2 is FQGNSA in the germline V gene. The CDR3 runs 14 residues. The library targeted TCRbeta and was prepared with unique molecular identifiers. TCRdb reanalysed the PCR reads using MiXCR and keeps one entry per CDR3 protein. The sample holds about 420,000 distinct CDR3 sequences, 15% to 20% seen once. The data originate from a study of T-cell reconstitution after alpha-beta-depleted transplantation in children. General observations from the study: Surviving recipient T cells and thymic progenitors accounted for the high day-60 TCRbeta diversity observed in some patients. Hyperexpanded clones declined; after one year, newly produced T cells mostly supplied diversity. Roughly two months post-transplant, alpha-beta T cells reportedly originated from several hundred graft clones that had expanded.

The source of this sequence is a boy under two years old who had a stem cell transplant for Wiskott-Aldrich syndrome, so the T cells may come from the graft donor. The sample in question was PBMCs, mostly from graft donor cells, obtained 360 days after TCRalphabeta/CD19-depleted stem cell transplant. J is TRBJ2-7 and V is TRBV7-2, with 9 bases fitting TRBD1. CDR3 region: CASSYDRGGYEQYF. In DNA form, the CDR3 reads TGTGCCAGCAGCTACGACAGGGGGGGCTACGAGCAGTACTTC. The variable domain in full, with the rest retrieved from reference TRBV7-2 and TRBJ2-7, is GAGVSQSPSNKVTEKGKDVELRCDPISGHTALYWYRQSLGQGLEFLIYFQGNSAPDKSGLPSDRFSAERTGGSVSTLTIQRTQQEDSAVYLCASSYDRGGYEQYFGPGTRLTVT.